The 21 T cell receptor beta chains given below trace back to one sample, sequenced in a study of neurological immune-mediated disorders. TCRdb re-called the 5' RACE reads through MiXCR, storing one row per CDR3 protein. This table holds some 28,000 distinct CDR3 sequences, 9.5% to 15% found once. Sequencing input: PBMCs. Source of these receptors: a man aged 55 to 69 in good health.

The sample holds many counts of this clonotype. This sequence joins TRBV6-5 and TRBJ1-1; D not certain. CDR1 and CDR2 from the germline V gene are MNHEY and SVGAGI. CDR3 length: 13 residues. V lost 2 bases and J lost 2, with 6 bases in between. The CDR3 sequence: CASSYGSNTEAFF. DNA for the CDR3: TGTGCCAGCAGTTACGGGTCAAACACTGAAGCTTTCTTT.

Judged by abundance, this clonotype is medium-sized. CDR3 DNA: TGTGCCAGTCTCGGACTAGCGGGGACAGATACGCAGTATTTT. It codes for CASLGLAGTDTQYF. J is TRBJ2-3 and V is TRBV28; 12 nucleotides agree with TRBD2. The length of the CDR3 is 14 residues. V shed 9 bases and J 3 bases; nucleotides not matched to a gene: 4. The germline gives CDR1 MDHEN, CDR2 SYDVKM.

This clonotype was observed many times. V is TRBV18 and J is TRBJ1-3, with a tentative D call TRBD1 (5 bases). Germline values: CDR1 KGHSH, CDR2 LQKENI. The CDR3 sequence is 18 residues long. Trimming removed 6 bases at V and 3 bases at J, with 24 bases between. The CDR3 protein is CASSPTRGQRGDGNTIYF. In nucleotides, the CDR3 is TGTGCCAGCTCGCCCACCCGGGGCCAGCGAGGGGATGGAAACACCATATATTTT. Complete variable domain (other parts from reference TRBV18 and TRBJ1-3): NAGVMQNPRHLVRRRGQEARLRCSPMKGHSHVYWYRQLPEEGLKFMVYLQKENIIDESGMPKERFSAEFPKEGPSILRIQQVVRGDSAAYFCASSPTRGQRGDGNTIYFGEGSWLTVV.

The sample holds many counts of this clonotype. The chain uses TRBV9 and TRBJ1-2; weak D call: TRBD1 (5 bases). From germline, CDR1 is SGDLS and CDR2 YYNGEE. CDR3 size: 14 residues. The germline V and J ends were trimmed by 0 bases and 0 bases, with 6 bases remaining between them. In DNA, the CDR3 is TGTGCCAGCAGCGTAGCGACAGCTAACTATGGCTACACCTTC. Its translation is CASSVATANYGYTF.

This clonotype was picked up many times. This chain joins TRBV7-8 and TRBJ1-6; 7 bases agree with TRBD1. The CDR3 is 15 residues long. Trimming at V came to 5 bases and at J to 7 bases, leaving 8 bases not matched to a gene. Looked up from germline, CDR1 is SGHVS and CDR2 is FQNEAQ. CDR3 in DNA: TGTGCCAGCAGCACCCAGGGGGGCGACAATTCACCCCTCCACTTT. This encodes CASSTQGGDNSPLHF.

This clonotype was recorded many times. The chain links TRBV9 to TRBJ2-1; 7 bases align to TRBD2. The J segment lost 7 bases and the V segment lost 0 bases, leaving 13 bases of the junction unmatched. This CDR3 spans 17 amino acids. CDR1 SGDLS and CDR2 YYNGEE come from the germline V gene. The CDR3 protein is CASSVAGAGLSRNEQFF. The CDR3 nucleotides read TGTGCCAGCAGCGTAGCAGGAGCGGGATTGAGTAGGAATGAGCAGTTCTTC.

This clonotype was counted ten times or more. The chain joins TRBV29-1 to TRBJ2-1; D unclear. The CDR3 consists of 14 residues. Germline V gives CDR1 SQVTM, CDR2 ANQGSEA. Trimming stripped 7 bases from V and 0 bases from J, with 13 bases between. In DNA, the CDR3 is TGCAGCGCGGTGGACGTGAGCTCCTACAATGAGCAGTTCTTC. Protein: CSAVDVSSYNEQFF.

As concerns this clonotype: A much bigger clone sits one base away, suggesting this may be a read error. The V gene is TRBV7-8, the J gene TRBJ2-2, with TRBD1 matching over 9 bases. This CDR3 region has 15 residues. Germline V gives CDR1 SGHVS, CDR2 FQNEAQ. The CDR3 DNA reads TGTGCCAGCAGCCCCCGGGACAGGGCTTCCGGGGAGCTGTCTTTT. This codes for CASSPRDRASGELSF.

At least ten counts were recorded for this clonotype. This chain links TRBV9 with TRBJ2-3; 7 bases are a match to TRBD2. The CDR3 is 17 residues long. The V gene end was trimmed by 0 bases and the J gene end by 0 bases; junction bases not matched to a gene: 7. Germline V gene data show CDR1 as SGDLS and CDR2 as YYNGEE. DNA of the CDR3: TGTGCCAGCAGCGTAGTCCCGGCTAGCGGTAGCACAGATACGCAGTATTTT. This sequence encodes CASSVVPASGSTDTQYF.

This clonotype has at least ten counts. CDR3 amino acids: CSVKGLAGTGELFF. In DNA, the CDR3 is TGCAGCGTAAAGGGACTAGCGGGAACCGGGGAGCTGTTTTTT. This rearrangement joins TRBV29-1 to TRBJ2-2; TRBD2 agrees at 13 bases. Losses at the gene ends were 6 bases for V and 5 bases for J; bases not matched to a gene: 3. Germline V gives CDR1 SQVTM, CDR2 ANQGSEA. The CDR3 runs to 14 residues.

This clonotype was counted many times. The chain uses TRBV6-2 or TRBV6-3 and TRBJ2-7; a weak D match, TRBD2 (6 bases). With 0 bases removed from V and 2 bases from J, the gap between germline ends came to 20 bases. This CDR3 has 18 residues. The V gene's germline CDR1 is MNHEY and CDR2 SVGEGT. CDR3 DNA sequence: TGTGCCAGCAGTTACTCGAGGGTTTGGTGGGAGGATCCCTACGAGCAGTACTTC. Amino acid sequence: CASSYSRVWWEDPYEQYF.

This clonotype was seen many times. The chain is built from TRBV12-3 or TRBV12-4 and TRBJ1-6; D remains unclear. V lost 5 bases, J lost 9 bases, and 8 bases lay in between. CDR3 length equals 12 residues. CDR3 sequence (DNA): TGTGCCAGCAGTACCCTCGGTTCACCCCTCCACTTT. Translation: CASSTLGSPLHF.

This clonotype has only one observation. One base away lies a much larger clone, so this may be a sequencing read error. This chain links TRBV7-2 with TRBJ2-5; D might be TRBD2 (7 bases). Germline V CDR1 and CDR2: SGHTA, FQGNSA. This CDR3 has 14 amino acids. The CDR3 bases are TGTGTCAGCAGCTTAGTGGGAGGGGGTGAGACCCAGTACTTC. As protein: CVSSLVGGGETQYF. Complete variable domain (other parts from reference TRBV7-2 and TRBJ2-5): GAGVSQSPSNKVTEKGKDVELRCDPISGHTALYWYRQSLGQGLEFLIYFQGNSAPDKSGLPSDRFSAERTGGSVSTLTIQRTQQEDSAVYLCVSSLVGGGETQYFGPGTRLLVL.

This clonotype was detected a few times. With a much larger clone just one base away, this may be a read error. The chain employs TRBV5-1 and TRBJ2-7, with D unresolved. Germline V gene data show CDR1 as SGHRS and CDR2 as YFSETQ. The length of the CDR3 is 12 residues. CDR3 sequence: CASSLTQYEEYF. CDR3 nucleotide sequence: TGCGCCAGCAGCTTAACGCAGTACGAGGAGTACTTC.

Ten or more counts support this clonotype. The chain links TRBV20-1 to TRBJ1-4; 11 bases match TRBD1. This CDR3 has 15 residues. Per germline, CDR1 DFQATT and CDR2 SNEGSKA (reference sequence). After removal of 3 bases from V and 8 bases from J, the junction contained 8 bases not matched to a gene. CDR3 sequence reads: CSARRTGGNWEKLFF. CDR3 sequence (DNA): TGCAGTGCTAGGAGGACAGGGGGCAACTGGGAAAAACTGTTTTTT.

This clonotype was picked up many times. V is TRBV20-1 and J is TRBJ2-3; 8 positions agree with TRBD2. Trimming took 0 bases from V and 6 from J; bases not matched to a gene: 8. This CDR3 contains 15 residues. The germline gives CDR1 DFQATT, CDR2 SNEGSKA (reference sequence). CDR3 residues: CSARDTGGLRDTQYF. Written as DNA, the CDR3 is TGCAGTGCTAGAGATACGGGGGGGCTGCGGGATACGCAGTATTTT.

There are many counts of this clonotype. The chain joins TRBV7-3 to TRBJ2-1; D remains unclear. The CDR3 runs 12 residues. With 0 bases removed from V and 7 bases from J, the gap between germline ends came to 4 bases. Germline V gene sequence: CDR1 SGHTA, CDR2 FQGTGA. The CDR3 nucleotides are TGTGCCAGCAGCTTAACTGGTAATGAGCAGTTCTTC. Translated: CASSLTGNEQFF.

This clonotype came up many times. The rearrangement links TRBV12-3 or TRBV12-4 to TRBJ2-6, with D perhaps matching TRBD2 (5 bases). The CDR3 totals 18 residues. V was clipped by 6 bases and J by 0 bases, with 18 bases between them. As DNA, the CDR3 is TGTGCCAGCAGGGGAGATCCAGCCGAGCGCTCTGGGGCCAACGTCCTGACTTTC. Its protein product is CASRGDPAERSGANVLTF.

This clonotype has ten or more counts. The rearrangement joins TRBV7-8 to TRBJ2-3, with a weak D call TRBD1 (5 bases). V dropped 0 bases and J dropped 5 bases, with 6 bases sitting between them. This CDR3 spans 13 amino acids. Germline-derived CDR1 and CDR2 are SGHVS and FQNEAQ. The CDR3 loop is CASSLAGEDTQYF. CDR3 coding DNA: TGTGCCAGCAGCTTAGCAGGGGAAGATACGCAGTATTTT.

This clonotype was counted at least ten times. This rearrangement joins TRBV5-1 to TRBJ1-1, with no clear D. V lost 0 bases and J lost 1, with 16 bases in between. Germline V gene lookup returns CDR1 SGHRS and CDR2 YFSETQ. The CDR3 is 17 residues long. The CDR3 here is CASSLGTASPGNTEAFF. CDR3 DNA sequence: TGCGCCAGCAGCTTGGGTACCGCGTCGCCCGGGAACACTGAAGCTTTCTTT.

The table lists this clonotype with many counts. The V gene is TRBV29-1, the J gene TRBJ2-5; 7 bases are shared with TRBD1. Germline CDR1 SQVTM, CDR2 ANQGSEA. V shed 7 bases, J shed 1 base, and the junction held 3 bases outside the gene matches. The CDR3 extends over 12 amino acids. This chain's CDR3 is CSAGDSQETQYF. The CDR3 nucleotides are TGCAGCGCAGGGGACAGCCAAGAGACCCAGTACTTC. Complete variable domain (other parts from reference TRBV29-1 and TRBJ2-5): SAVISQKPSRDICQRGTSLTIQCQVDSQVTMMFWYRQQPGQSLTLIATANQGSEATYESGFVIDKFPISRPNLTFSTLTVSNMSPEDSSIYLCSAGDSQETQYFGPGTRLLVL.